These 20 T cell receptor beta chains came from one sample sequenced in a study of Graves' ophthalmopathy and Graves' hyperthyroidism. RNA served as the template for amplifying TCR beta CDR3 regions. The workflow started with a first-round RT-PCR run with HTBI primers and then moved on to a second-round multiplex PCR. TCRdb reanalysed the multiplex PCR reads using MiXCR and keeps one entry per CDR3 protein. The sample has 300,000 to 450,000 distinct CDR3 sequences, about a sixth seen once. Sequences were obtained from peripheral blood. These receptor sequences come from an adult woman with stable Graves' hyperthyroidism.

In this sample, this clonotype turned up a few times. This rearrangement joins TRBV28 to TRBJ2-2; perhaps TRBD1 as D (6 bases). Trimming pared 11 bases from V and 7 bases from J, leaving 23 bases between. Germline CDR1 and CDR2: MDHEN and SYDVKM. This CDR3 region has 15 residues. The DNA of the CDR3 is TGTGCCGGGGGCGGAGGCAGGGCTCGACTCGGGGAGCTGTTTTTT. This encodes CAGGGGRARLGELFF.

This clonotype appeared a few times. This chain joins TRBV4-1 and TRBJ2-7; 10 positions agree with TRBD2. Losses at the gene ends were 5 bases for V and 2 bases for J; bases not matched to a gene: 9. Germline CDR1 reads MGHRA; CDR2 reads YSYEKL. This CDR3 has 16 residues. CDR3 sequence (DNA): TGCGCCAGCAGCTCCCCATGGACTAGCGGAACCTACGAGCAGTACTTC. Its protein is CASSSPWTSGTYEQYF.

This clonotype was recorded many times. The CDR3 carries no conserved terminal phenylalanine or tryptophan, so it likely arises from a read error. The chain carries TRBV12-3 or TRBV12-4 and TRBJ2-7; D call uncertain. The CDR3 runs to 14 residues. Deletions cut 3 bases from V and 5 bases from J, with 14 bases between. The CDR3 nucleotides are TGTGCCAGCAGTTTCCCTGGGAAGAGTCACGAGCAGTACCTC. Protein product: CASSFPGKSHEQYL.

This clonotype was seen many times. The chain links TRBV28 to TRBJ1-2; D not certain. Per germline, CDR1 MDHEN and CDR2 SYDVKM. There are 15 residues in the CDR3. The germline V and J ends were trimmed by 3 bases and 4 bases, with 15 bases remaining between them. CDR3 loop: CASSFGQVRTYGYTF. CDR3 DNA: TGTGCCAGCAGTTTTGGCCAGGTCAGAACCTATGGCTACACCTTC.

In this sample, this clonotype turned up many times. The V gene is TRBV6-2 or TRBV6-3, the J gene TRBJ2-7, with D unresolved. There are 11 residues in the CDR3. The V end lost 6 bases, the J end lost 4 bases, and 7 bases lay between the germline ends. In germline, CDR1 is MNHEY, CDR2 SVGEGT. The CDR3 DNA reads TGTGCCAGCAGCAACCGTTACGAGCAGTACTTC. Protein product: CASSNRYEQYF.

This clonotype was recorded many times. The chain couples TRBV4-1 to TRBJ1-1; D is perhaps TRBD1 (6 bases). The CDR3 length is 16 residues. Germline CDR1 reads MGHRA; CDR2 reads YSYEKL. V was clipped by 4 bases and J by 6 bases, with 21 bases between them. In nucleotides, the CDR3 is TGCGCCAGCAGCCTTCTCCAAGGCGCACAGGGCGCTGAAGCTTTCTTT. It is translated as CASSLLQGAQGAEAFF.

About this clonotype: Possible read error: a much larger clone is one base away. The CDR3 loop is CSVGTGTDYEQYF. The DNA of the CDR3 is TGCAGCGTTGGGACCGGGACTGACTACGAGCAGTACTTC. V is TRBV29-1 and J is TRBJ2-7; weak D call: TRBD2 (6 bases). The CDR3 runs 13 residues. V dropped 4 bases and J dropped 3 bases, with 13 bases sitting between them. Germline values: CDR1 SQVTM, CDR2 ANQGSEA.

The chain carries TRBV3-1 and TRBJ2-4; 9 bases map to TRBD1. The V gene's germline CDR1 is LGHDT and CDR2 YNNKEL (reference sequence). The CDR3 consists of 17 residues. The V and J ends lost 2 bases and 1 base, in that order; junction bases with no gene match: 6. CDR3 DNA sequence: TGTGCCAGCAGCCAAACCGGGACAGGGCCTGCCAAAAACATTCAGTACTTC. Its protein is CASSQTGTGPAKNIQYF.

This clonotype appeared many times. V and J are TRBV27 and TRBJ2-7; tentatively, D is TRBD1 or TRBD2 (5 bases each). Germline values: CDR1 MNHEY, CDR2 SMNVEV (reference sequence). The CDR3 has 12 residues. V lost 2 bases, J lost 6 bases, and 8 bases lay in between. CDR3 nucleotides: TGTGCCAGCAGTTTAGACAGCGGCGAGCAGTACTTC. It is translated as CASSLDSGEQYF.

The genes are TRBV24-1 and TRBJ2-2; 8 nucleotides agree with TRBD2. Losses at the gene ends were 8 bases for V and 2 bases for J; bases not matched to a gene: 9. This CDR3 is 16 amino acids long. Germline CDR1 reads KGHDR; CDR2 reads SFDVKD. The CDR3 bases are TGTGCCACCACCGCGGGGGGCGAAACCAACACCGGGGAGCTGTTTTTT. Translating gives CATTAGGETNTGELFF.

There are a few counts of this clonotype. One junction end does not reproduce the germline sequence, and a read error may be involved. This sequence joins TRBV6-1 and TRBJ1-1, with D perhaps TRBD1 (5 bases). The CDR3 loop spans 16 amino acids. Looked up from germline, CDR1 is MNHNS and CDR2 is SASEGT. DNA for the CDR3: TGTGCCAGCAGACGAGGATGGGGCATGTCGAACACTGATGCTTTCTTT. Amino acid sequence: CASRRGWGMSNTDAFF.

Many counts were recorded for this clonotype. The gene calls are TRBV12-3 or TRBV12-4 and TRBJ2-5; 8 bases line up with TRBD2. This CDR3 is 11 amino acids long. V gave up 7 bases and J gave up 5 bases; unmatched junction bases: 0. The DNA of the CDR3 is TGTGCCAGCACGGGAGGGGAGACCCAGTACTTC. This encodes CASTGGETQYF.

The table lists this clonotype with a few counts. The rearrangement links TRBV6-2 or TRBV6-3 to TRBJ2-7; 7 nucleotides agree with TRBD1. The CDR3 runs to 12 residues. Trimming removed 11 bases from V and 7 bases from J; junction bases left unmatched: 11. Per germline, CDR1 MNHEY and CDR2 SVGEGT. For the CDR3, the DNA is TGTGCCGCAGAGGGGGACAGAAATGAGCAGTACTTC. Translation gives CAAEGDRNEQYF.

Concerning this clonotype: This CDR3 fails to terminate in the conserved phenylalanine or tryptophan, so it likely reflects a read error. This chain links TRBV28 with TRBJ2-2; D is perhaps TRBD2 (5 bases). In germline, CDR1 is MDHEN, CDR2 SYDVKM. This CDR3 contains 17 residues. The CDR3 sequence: CASSPRPIARLTEELFY. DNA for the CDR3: TGTGCCAGCAGTCCCCGCCCTATAGCGAGACTCACCGAGGAGCTGTTTTAT.

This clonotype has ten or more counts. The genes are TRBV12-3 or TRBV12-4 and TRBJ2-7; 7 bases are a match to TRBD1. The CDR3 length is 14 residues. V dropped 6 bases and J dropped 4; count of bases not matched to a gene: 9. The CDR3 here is CASSQDRLKYEQYF. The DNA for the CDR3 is TGTGCCAGCAGCCAGGACAGGCTAAAATACGAGCAGTACTTC.

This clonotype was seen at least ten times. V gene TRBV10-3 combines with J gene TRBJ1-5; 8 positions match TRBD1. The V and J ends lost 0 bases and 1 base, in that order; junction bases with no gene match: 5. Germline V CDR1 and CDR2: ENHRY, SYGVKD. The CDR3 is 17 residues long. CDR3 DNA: TGTGCCATCAGTGAGTCGGTTTCAGGGGGCAGCAATCAGCCCCAGCATTTT. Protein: CAISESVSGGSNQPQHF.

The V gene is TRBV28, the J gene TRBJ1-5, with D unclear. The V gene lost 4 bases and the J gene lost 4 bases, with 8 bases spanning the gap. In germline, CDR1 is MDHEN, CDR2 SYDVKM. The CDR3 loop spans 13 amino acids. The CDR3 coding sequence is TGTGCCAGCAGTTCCATGACTAATCAGCCCCAGCATTTT. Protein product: CASSSMTNQPQHF.

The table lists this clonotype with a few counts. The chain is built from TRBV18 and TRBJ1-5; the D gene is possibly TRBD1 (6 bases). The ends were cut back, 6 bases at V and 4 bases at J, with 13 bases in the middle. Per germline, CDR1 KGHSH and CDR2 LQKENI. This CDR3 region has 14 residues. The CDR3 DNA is TGTGCCAGCTCCGCTCTGGACAGAAATCAGCCCCAGCATTTT. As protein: CASSALDRNQPQHF.

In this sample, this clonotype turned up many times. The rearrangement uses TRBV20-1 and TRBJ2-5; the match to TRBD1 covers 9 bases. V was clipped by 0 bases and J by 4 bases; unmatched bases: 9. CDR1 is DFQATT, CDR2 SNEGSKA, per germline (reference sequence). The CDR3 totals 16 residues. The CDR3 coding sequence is TGCAGTGCTAGAGATGACAACAGGGGGCGCGGAGAGACCCAGTACTTC. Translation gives CSARDDNRGRGETQYF.

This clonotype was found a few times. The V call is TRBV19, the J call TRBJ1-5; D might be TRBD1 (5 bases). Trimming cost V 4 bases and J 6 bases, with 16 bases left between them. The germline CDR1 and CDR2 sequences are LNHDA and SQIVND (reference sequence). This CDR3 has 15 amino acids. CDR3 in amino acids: CASSTTGTRSQPQHF. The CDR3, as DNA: TGTGCCAGTAGTACCACGGGGACCAGGAGTCAGCCCCAGCATTTT.